This T cell receptor beta chain appears in the sequencing data of a study of T cells in Graves' hyperthyroidism and ophthalmopathy. Researchers amplified the TCR beta CDR3 regions from RNA transcripts. TCR CDR3 regions were first amplified by RT-PCR with HTBI primers. TCRdb processed the multiplex PCR reads anew with MiXCR; each CDR3 protein has one entry. The sample has 750,000 to 900,000 distinct CDR3 sequences; 35% to 45% are singletons. Trimming removed 8 bases from V and 1 base from J, with 11 bases in between. The CDR3 spans 13 residues. The sample holds a few counts of this clonotype. Sample: blood. The rearrangement uses TRBV12-3 or TRBV12-4 and TRBJ2-5; perhaps TRBD2 as D (7 bases). The clonotype originates from a man aged 18 to 29 with Graves' hyperthyroidism. The CDR3 coding sequence is TGTGCCAGCGGGGAGGGGGTCCAAGAGACCCAGTACTTC. Its protein is CASGEGVQETQYF.